The clone carrying this T cell receptor (beta chain) was observed a few times. These data come from a study of control samples from healthy donors and cancer patients. Assay: immunoSEQ multiplex PCR; the TCRdb copy retains only in-frame clones and omits some. The table records some 82,000 clones, roughly 84% of them present only once. Germline V lookup: CDR1 SNHLY, CDR2 FYNNEI. Trimming removed 6 bases at V and 2 bases at J, with 14 bases between. This CDR3 spans 14 amino acids. The V call is TRBV2, the J call TRBJ2-7; D ambiguous. Material for sequencing was PBMCs. The source is a man in his fifties or sixties with head and neck cancer. CDR3 sequence reads: CASSPDHGAYEQYF. The CDR3 DNA is TGTGCCAGCAGCCCCGACCATGGAGCCTACGAGCAGTACTTC.